The sequence of this T cell receptor beta chain was determined in a study of T cells after yellow fever vaccination. General observations from the study: Weaker overall was a secondary response that nonetheless peaked faster, on day 5 versus 15. Post-booster samples contained most primary-vaccination clones (about 95% CD4, around 90% CD8).

This clonotype has a count of ten or more. Antigen: not known. CDR3 length equals 13 residues. With 2 bases removed from V and 5 bases from J, the gap between germline ends came to 7 bases. Germline V gives CDR1 SGHRS, CDR2 YFSETQ. Each CDR3 protein is one row after TCRdb ran MiXCR on the 5' RACE reads. This sample carries about 210,000 distinct CDR3 sequences, approximately 3% of them seen once, and the ten largest clones take roughly 3.2%. The TCR comes from a man aged 18 to 35 who received the YFV17D yellow fever vaccine. V and J are TRBV5-1 and TRBJ2-2; no firm D call. This sample comprised CD4+ T cells sorted from PBMCs, obtained 10 days after the yellow fever booster vaccination. The CDR3 loop is CASSLTITGELFF. The CDR3 nucleotides are TGCGCCAGCAGCTTAACGATTACCGGGGAGCTGTTTTTT.